This T cell receptor (beta chain) was obtained from a study of blood T cell repertoires in COVID-19. Study-level background: Researchers got acute and convalescent COVID-19 samples from the United States, Italy and Spain.

This clone was observed a few times. Clinical histories supplied by participants themselves formed the basis of cohort assignment. Under the authors' procedure: How many nucleated cells were present was estimated from reference gene primer amplification. Some clones are missing from TCRdb's copy, which holds only in-frame ones; the method was immunoSEQ multiplex PCR. D and trimming come from the DNA, and the V and J calls and clone size come from that table. The sample yields roughly 400,000 clones, around nine tenths seen once. This CDR3 is built from 13 residues. CDR1 and CDR2 (germline): LGHNT, FRNRAP. V dropped 6 bases and J dropped 8 bases, with 11 bases sitting between them.

The chain recombines TRBV12-5 with TRBJ1-6; D is unclear. Sequencing was done on a sample of PBMCs or T cells enriched from blood (not recorded which). The receptor's source is a woman aged 25 to 39 who had recovered from COVID-19. The chain's CDR3 is CASGASTHSPLHF. CDR3 nucleotides: TGTGCTAGTGGAGCGAGTACTCATTCACCCCTCCACTTT.